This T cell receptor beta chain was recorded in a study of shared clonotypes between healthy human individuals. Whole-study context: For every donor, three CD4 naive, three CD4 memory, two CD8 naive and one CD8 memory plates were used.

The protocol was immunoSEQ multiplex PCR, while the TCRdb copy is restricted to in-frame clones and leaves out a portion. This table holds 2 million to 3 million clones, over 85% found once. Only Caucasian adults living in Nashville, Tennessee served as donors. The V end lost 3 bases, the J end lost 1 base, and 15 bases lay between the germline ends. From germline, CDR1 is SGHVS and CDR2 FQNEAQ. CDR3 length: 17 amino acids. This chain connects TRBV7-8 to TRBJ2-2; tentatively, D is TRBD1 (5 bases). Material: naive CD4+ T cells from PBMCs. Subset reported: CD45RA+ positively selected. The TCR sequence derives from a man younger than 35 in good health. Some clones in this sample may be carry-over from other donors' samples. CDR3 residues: CASSFPFGQGNTGELFF. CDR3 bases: TGTGCCAGCAGCTTCCCATTTGGGCAGGGGAACACCGGGGAGCTGTTTTTT.